This paragraph reports one T cell receptor beta chain. The antigen is undetermined. Naive CD8 cells, CD45RO-negative and positively selected for CCR7, excluded terminally differentiated effector memory CD45RA+ cells. Donation came from healthy HIV-negative adults that had no recent acute infections or vaccinations. This sample is part of a study of shared clonotypes between healthy human individuals. The overall study: Used for every donor were three CD4 naive, three CD4 memory, two CD8 naive and one CD8 memory plate.

General study findings and limits: Rarefaction gave evidence that sorted-subset sequencing remained incomplete despite large depth.

The CDR3 is 15 amino acids. The ends were cut back, 4 bases at V and 4 bases at J, with 14 bases in the middle. Germline assignment: CDR1 MDHEN and CDR2 SYDVKM. TCRdb's table, derived via immunoSEQ multiplex PCR, lists solely in-frame clones and lacks some. The sample holds around 650,000 clones, 96% seen once. The source of this sequence is a woman aged 25 to 39 in good health. The chain carries TRBV28 and TRBJ1-5; D not resolved. Material: naive CD8+ T cells sorted from blood. As DNA, the CDR3 is TGTGCCAGCAGTTCCACAGAACGTCGAAATCAGCCCCAGCATTTT. It is translated as CASSSTERRNQPQHF.